These 16 T cell receptor beta chains originate from one sample sequenced in a study of shared clonotypes between healthy human individuals (dated by TCRdb to the early 2020s). Receptors were amplified or captured by the immunoSEQ multiplex PCR assay. TCRdb obtained this table from immuneACCESS and retained in-frame rearrangements with V and J assigned. These tables miss some clones; where compared with another copy, unresolved V genes account for less than half of the shortfall, and the remainder is unexplained. In all, the sample holds around 2.1 million clones, and around 93% of those were seen once. Clones ranked in the top ten supply about 1.8% of the sample. For the CD8 naive samples, CD45RO-negative cells were positively selected for CCR7, yielding a CD45RA+CCR7+ population from which TemRA cells were excluded. Sequencing was done on a sample of naive CD8+ T cells from PBMCs. The label giving this sample's cell subset or site can be read as: CD45RA+CCR7+. Source of these receptors: a man between 18 and 35 years old in good health. Some clones in this sample may be carry-over from other donors' samples.

Comments on this clone: Other DNA variants within this sample encode the same CDR3. The rearrangement uses TRBV4-3 and TRBJ2-1; TRBD2 matches 7 bases. The trim removed 0 bases at V and 4 bases at J, leaving 6 bases unmatched. This CDR3 spans 16 amino acids. Germline V lookup: CDR1 LGHNA, CDR2 YSLEER. CDR3 DNA: TGCGCCAGCAGCCAAGAGGGCCTAGCGGAATACAATGAGCAGTTCTTC. It is translated as CASSQEGLAEYNEQFF.

The chain employs TRBV2 and TRBJ2-1, with 15 bases aligning to TRBD2. CDR1 is SNHLY and CDR2 is FYNNEI in the germline V gene. This CDR3 spans 14 amino acids. V was pared by 9 bases and J by 8 bases, with 5 bases of the junction left unmatched. The CDR3 is CASLGLAGGHEQFF. The DNA of the CDR3 is TGTGCCAGTCTTGGACTAGCGGGAGGGCATGAGCAGTTCTTC. The full variable domain, in which reference TRBV2 and TRBJ2-1 provide the parts outside the CDR3, is EPEVTQTPSHQVTQMGQEVILRCVPISNHLYFYWYRQILGQKVEFLVSFYNNEISEKSEIFDDQFSVERPDGSNFTLKIRSTKLEDSAMYFCASLGLAGGHEQFFGPGTRLTVL.

The chain couples TRBV27 to TRBJ1-2; D is unresolved. There are 12 residues in the CDR3. Germline V gene lookup returns CDR1 MNHEY and CDR2 SMNVEV (reference sequence). V was shortened by 5 bases and J by 8 bases, with 12 bases between the two germline ends. The CDR3 coding sequence is TGTGCCAGCAGTCAAGGGAGCGGGGGCTACACCTTC. It codes for CASSQGSGGYTF.

The chain combines TRBV13 with TRBJ1-2; TRBD1 matches 7 bases. CDR1 is PRHDT and CDR2 is FYEKMQ in the germline V gene (reference sequence). J was trimmed by 4 bases and V by 5 bases; bases with no gene match: 7. The CDR3 consists of 14 residues. The CDR3 loop is CASSPRGDSYGYTF. DNA of the CDR3: TGTGCCAGCAGCCCGAGAGGGGACAGCTATGGCTACACCTTC.

The chain recombines TRBV4-1 with TRBJ2-7; the match to TRBD2 covers 14 bases. Germline CDR1 is MGHRA and CDR2 is YSYEKL. This CDR3 contains 18 residues. V lost 2 bases to trimming and J lost 3 bases; unmatched junction nucleotides: 9. CDR3 region: CASSQPQGTSGRDYEQYF. DNA for the CDR3: TGCGCCAGCAGCCAACCGCAGGGGACTAGCGGGAGAGACTACGAGCAGTACTTC.

This clone occurred a few times. CDR3 DNA: TGTGCCAGCAGCCCAGGGACTCACCCTGAAGCTTTCTTT. As protein: CASSPGTHPEAFF. This rearrangement joins TRBV9 to TRBJ1-1; a possible D gene is TRBD1 (5 bases). Trimming pared 4 bases from V and 6 bases from J, leaving 13 bases between. The CDR3 length is 13 residues. CDR1 SGDLS and CDR2 YYNGEE come from the germline V gene. The full variable domain, with the rest looked up from reference TRBV9 and TRBJ1-1, is DSGVTQTPKHLITATGQRVTLRCSPRSGDLSVYWYQQSLDQGLQFLIQYYNGEERAKGNILERFSAQQFPDLHSELNLSSLELGDSALYFCASSPGTHPEAFFGQGTRLTVV.

V gene TRBV27 combines with J gene TRBJ2-7; 10 nucleotides match TRBD2. The CDR3 covers 15 residues. The trim removed 3 bases at V and 5 bases at J, leaving 7 bases unmatched. CDR1 and CDR2 (germline): MNHEY, SMNVEV (reference sequence). CDR3 nucleotides: TGTGCCAGCAGTTTTTCAGCGGGAGGGAGGCACGAGCAGTACTTC. It is translated as CASSFSAGGRHEQYF.

Concerning this clone: Other DNA sequences in the same sample also yield this CDR3. This CDR3 reads CASSLTGNYGYTF. For the CDR3, the DNA is TGTGCCAGCAGCCTTACAGGGAACTATGGCTACACCTTC. V usage is TRBV13 and J usage is TRBJ1-2, with D perhaps TRBD1 (6 bases). CDR1 and CDR2 from the germline V gene are PRHDT and FYEKMQ (reference sequence). The V gene lost 5 bases and the J gene lost 2 bases, with 9 bases spanning the gap. CDR3 length equals 13 residues.

The sample holds one count of this clone. CDR3 region: CASSSPTSGRDFYEQYF. CDR3 in DNA: TGTGCCAGCAGTTCCCCGACTAGCGGGAGGGATTTCTACGAGCAGTACTTC. The chain carries TRBV28 and TRBJ2-7; 14 bases match TRBD2. Germline assignment: CDR1 MDHEN and CDR2 SYDVKM. This CDR3 contains 17 residues. V shed 4 bases, J shed 3 bases, and the junction held 8 bases outside the gene matches.

The chain couples TRBV28 to TRBJ2-1, with D perhaps TRBD1 (7 bases). The CDR3 has 18 residues. Deletions cut 3 bases from V and 0 bases from J, with 18 bases between. Per the germline V gene, CDR1 is MDHEN and CDR2 is SYDVKM. The CDR3 nucleotides are TGTGCCAGCAGTTTTCCTCTCGCGGGACAGAGCTCCTACAATGAGCAGTTCTTC. This codes for CASSFPLAGQSSYNEQFF.

The chain carries TRBV5-1 and TRBJ2-3; the D gene is possibly TRBD1 (5 bases). The V gene's germline CDR1 is SGHRS and CDR2 YFSETQ. Trimming stripped 4 bases from V and 3 bases from J, with 12 bases between. The length of the CDR3 is 14 residues. CDR3 nucleotides: TGCGCCAGCAGCCCCAGCAGGGATACAGATACGCAGTATTTT. The encoded protein is CASSPSRDTDTQYF.

This chain connects TRBV4-2 to TRBJ2-1; no reliable D call. The length of the CDR3 is 16 residues. V was clipped by 0 bases and J by 4 bases, with 13 bases between them. Germline V lookup: CDR1 LGHNA, CDR2 YNFKEQ. The CDR3 loop is CASSQEILTAYNEQFF. The CDR3 nucleotides read TGTGCCAGCAGCCAAGAAATATTGACTGCTTACAATGAGCAGTTCTTC.

This sequence joins TRBV6-5 and TRBJ2-1; 7 bases align to TRBD2. The CDR3 runs 15 residues. Trimming cost V 0 bases and J 6 bases; bases outside gene matches: 5. Germline CDR1 and CDR2: MNHEY and SVGAGI. The chain's CDR3 is CASSYSMGRANEQFF. The CDR3 DNA is TGTGCCAGCAGTTACTCGATGGGGAGGGCCAATGAGCAGTTCTTC.

This chain links TRBV15 with TRBJ2-1; tentatively, D is TRBD2 (7 bases). This CDR3 region has 14 residues. CDR1 is LNHNV and CDR2 is YYDKDF in the germline V gene (reference sequence). V gave up 3 bases and J gave up 7 bases, with 13 bases separating them. In DNA form, the CDR3 reads TGTGCCACCAGCAGGGGGGCGGGAGCAAATGAGCAGTTCTTC. As protein: CATSRGAGANEQFF.

Notes on this clone: Within the sample, other DNA sequences also encode this same CDR3. The V call is TRBV18, the J call TRBJ2-3, with TRBD2 as a possible D gene (5 bases). Trimming shortened V by 2 bases and J by 0 bases, and 6 bases separated the two germline ends. The CDR3 extends over 14 amino acids. Germline V gives CDR1 KGHSH, CDR2 LQKENI. The CDR3 bases are TGTGCCAGCTCACCAACGGGGAGCACAGATACGCAGTATTTT. This translates into CASSPTGSTDTQYF.

The rearrangement uses TRBV14 and TRBJ1-1; no definite D call. The germline V gene encodes CDR1 SGHDN and CDR2 FVKESK. The CDR3 runs to 15 residues. V was pared by 4 bases and J by 0 bases, with 12 bases between. The CDR3 spells CASSLIGVLNTEAFF. The DNA for the CDR3 is TGTGCCAGCAGCCTCATTGGGGTATTGAACACTGAAGCTTTCTTT.